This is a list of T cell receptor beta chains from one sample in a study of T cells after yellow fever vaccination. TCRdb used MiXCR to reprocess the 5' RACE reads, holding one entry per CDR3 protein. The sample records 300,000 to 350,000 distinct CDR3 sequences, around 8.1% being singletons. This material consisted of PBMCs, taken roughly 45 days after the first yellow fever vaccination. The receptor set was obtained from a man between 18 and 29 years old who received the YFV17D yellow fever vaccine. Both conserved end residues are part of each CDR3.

CDR3 protein: CASSNGGAHMDTQYF
V gene: TRBV12-3/TRBV12-4

CDR3 protein: CATSDSRRESHNYGYTF
V gene: TRBV24-1

CDR3 protein: CASSYDRADQPQHF
V gene: TRBV5-8

CDR3 protein: CASSQASPGQGMDTGELFF
V gene: TRBV4-3

CDR3 protein: CSTRERGGRTDTQYF
V gene: TRBV20-1

CDR3 protein: CASTGVYSNQPQHF
V gene: TRBV12-3/TRBV12-4

CDR3 protein: CATDGSFNSPLHF
V gene: TRBV13

CDR3 protein: CASSFRQGSDTQYF
V gene: TRBV5-1

CDR3 protein: CASSQVGASGDRDTQYF
V gene: TRBV3-1

CDR3 protein: CASSFKDRGETQYF
V gene: TRBV27

CDR3 protein: CASSSTETGANVLTF
V gene: TRBV25-1

CDR3 protein: CASSQWLYGYTF
V gene: TRBV7-2

CDR3 protein: CASEALAGNTGELFF
V gene: TRBV12-3/TRBV12-4

CDR3 protein: CASSVDFIGEQFF
V gene: TRBV9

CDR3 protein: CASTAGTGDLSGNTIYF
V gene: TRBV6-1

CDR3 protein: CASSYTGRRSDYGYTF
V gene: TRBV6-2/TRBV6-3

CDR3 protein: CASSQIQGAIGNQPQHF
V gene: TRBV4-2

CDR3 protein: CASSFSSHQNTQYF
V gene: TRBV11-1

CDR3 protein: CASIKWDNRANQPQHF
V gene: TRBV6-1

CDR3 protein: CASSLANGAGANVLTF
V gene: TRBV5-1

CDR3 protein: CASSLDSLGQTDF
V gene: TRBV7-9

CDR3 protein: CASSSTRRSWNTEAFF
V gene: TRBV18

CDR3 protein: CASSQEQGTNTGELFF
V gene: TRBV4-3

CDR3 protein: CASAGVGNEQFF
V gene: TRBV7-9

CDR3 protein: CASSEVGEARPQHF
V gene: TRBV10-2

CDR3 protein: CASSLGQQNTEAFF
V gene: TRBV5-4

CDR3 protein: CASSDTETDTQYF
V gene: TRBV6-4

CDR3 protein: CASTPGTGRTGELFF
V gene: TRBV12-3/TRBV12-4

CDR3 protein: CASTDSYGYTF
V gene: TRBV5-4

CDR3 protein: CASSLAASGGWDEQYF
V gene: TRBV7-2

CDR3 protein: CSLHETSQETQYF
V gene: TRBV20-1

CDR3 protein: CASSQLLTGGSDTQYF
V gene: TRBV4-3

CDR3 protein: CASGLALGQLTAYEQYF
V gene: TRBV12-5

CDR3 protein: CASSKSGLVFIETQYF
V gene: TRBV21-1

CDR3 protein: CASSLNIRGETQYF
V gene: TRBV11-2

CDR3 protein: CASSLHSGELFF
V gene: TRBV11-1

CDR3 protein: CSAPPGHWNTEAFF
V gene: TRBV20-1

CDR3 protein: CASSIGPLLADSYNEQFF
V gene: TRBV19

CDR3 protein: CASSVGTAYNEQFF
V gene: TRBV7-2

CDR3 protein: CASSRQGGGELFF
V gene: TRBV5-6

CDR3 protein: CASSLDLAGASGTQYF
V gene: TRBV11-2

CDR3 protein: CASSERGHADTQYF
V gene: TRBV2

CDR3 protein: CASSLPGVNQPQHF
V gene: TRBV27

CDR3 protein: CASSYWTDGYTF
V gene: TRBV6-2/TRBV6-3

CDR3 protein: CASSDRDRSYTEAFF
V gene: TRBV12-3/TRBV12-4

CDR3 protein: CSVEDLRRGYNEQFF
V gene: TRBV29-1

CDR3 protein: CASSTRQGASGNTIYF
V gene: TRBV12-3/TRBV12-4

CDR3 protein: CAISAGQGLAKNIQYF
V gene: TRBV10-3

CDR3 protein: CASSVAGGLNNEQFF
V gene: TRBV9

CDR3 protein: CASSGQGFLTEAFF
V gene: TRBV7-7

CDR3 protein: CAISAGVQAGTGELFF
V gene: TRBV10-3

CDR3 protein: CASSLMGVAKNIQYF
V gene: TRBV7-8

CDR3 protein: CSITGLGGDTQYF
V gene: TRBV29-1

CDR3 protein: CASSRTTGGDGYTF
V gene: TRBV7-9